This TCR beta chain was identified in a study of blood T cell repertoires in COVID-19. Study context: Samples of COVID-19 (acute and convalescent) were obtained from the United States, Italy and Spain.

Original handling: Reference gene primer amplification gave estimated nucleated cell counts. Libraries were prepared by immunoSEQ multiplex PCR; TCRdb keeps only in-frame clonotypes and omits some of them. For V, J and clone size, that table is used; D and trimming come from the DNA. The sample carries 95,000 to 150,000 clones, roughly four fifths recorded once. Germline CDR1 and CDR2: LGHDT and YNNKEL (reference sequence). V gave up 1 base and J gave up 9 bases, with 17 bases separating them. The CDR3 totals 15 residues. Seattle-derived patients entered the study during active infection and were followed longitudinally.

The genes are TRBV3-1 (or the pseudogene TRBV3-2) and TRBJ2-3; possible D gene TRBD2, 5 bases. The TCR sequence derives from a man older than 75 with COVID-19, enrolled during active disease. The sample consisted of peripheral blood. The CDR3 reads CASSQGSHLAVTQYF. CDR3 DNA sequence: TGTGCCAGCAGCCAAGGCTCTCACCTAGCCGTCACGCAGTATTTT.